The T cell receptor beta chain under discussion was sequenced for a study of blood T cells in healthy people across ages (dated by TCRdb to between 2014 and 2017). About the investigation overall: In model experiments, template switching captured roughly one uniquely barcoded TCR beta cDNA molecule for every two T cells. Donors of different ages were randomly distributed across sequencing lanes to avoid experimental bias. The donors were split into four age groups: young (average approximately 16 years), middle-aged (over 35), aged (around 67) and long-lived (more than 80). Using deep sequencing normalized with unique cDNA molecular identifiers, the study measured how TCR beta repertoire diversity changes with age. Using the same blood draw, the study looked at two additional independent replicas of 1 million unique cDNA reads for two donors, one aged 18 to 30 and the other aged 80 or older. General findings and caveats noted by the study authors: Conclusive comparison of naive and antigen-experienced compartments was prevented by the profiling of bulk unsorted PBMCs. There was a strong correlation between observed TCR beta diversity and the percentage of naive T cells measured by flow cytometry. Estimates of total diversity based on one million sequenced T cells were considered lower bounds and underestimates. Donor CMV infection status was unknown, potentially confounding age-related changes in expanded clonotypes. The long-lived group showed more naive CD4+ T cells, fewer expanded clones and increased TCR diversity than the aged group, suggesting age selection. As age increased, observed TCR beta diversity per million T cells dropped in a roughly linear way, and a significant reduction was already evident by age 40.

The method was 5' RACE. These reads were obtained on an Illumina HiSeq 2500. A second PCR of about 7 to 12 cycles was run with a J-beta primer mix and a sample-barcoded 5' primer. A unique molecular identifier was introduced onto each TCR beta cDNA molecule by a template-switch 5' adaptor carrying 12 random nucleotides. At least 2.5 million CDR3-containing paired-end reads were obtained from each sample. All of the RNA was converted into first-strand cDNA using the Mint cDNA synthesis kit, with a TRBC-specific oligonucleotide serving as the primer. Following uracil-DNA glycosylase treatment, a first 18-cycle PCR with universal primers M1SS and BC2_uni_R was performed on all cDNA. The authors' analysis ran thus. Normalization of each sample was performed by random selection of 1 million high-quality reads, each carrying a distinct molecular identifier. Reads sharing molecular identifiers were discarded rather than binned into consensus sequences. MiTCR, set to a Q25 quality threshold and the strictest error-elimination algorithm, was used for CDR3 identification, clonotype clustering and error correction. Lower-bound total TCR beta diversity was estimated with a nonparametric unseen species model using Euler transformation. The public reads were reanalyzed by TCRdb: fastp trimming at Q25, MiXCR alignment, in-frame beta chains only. Identical CDR3 proteins give one entry, which carries the most common genes and DNA. TCRdb, not the original authors, processed these V and J calls. Present in this sample are about 1.7 million distinct CDR3 sequences, 28% of which were seen just once. The ten biggest clones cover less than 9.5% of the sample.

From the cysteine up to the phenylalanine, the CDR3 has a length of 14 residues. Just CDR3 DNA is preserved here, 42 bases in frame from base 1. V loses 5 bases of germline sequence and J loses 7 bases, and the interval between the two ends is 17 bases. CDR1 SGHVS and CDR2 FQNEAQ are derived from the germline V gene. The approximately 41 donors, aged about 6 to 95 years, were systemically healthy Caucasian individuals from Russia. Ten milliliters of peripheral blood were drawn from each donor into EDTA-treated Vacutainer tubes. PBMCs were isolated by Ficoll-Paque density-gradient centrifugation, with at least 7 million obtained per sample. Trizol reagent was used to extract total RNA from the PBMCs, yielding at least 5 micrograms per sample. For every donor, flow cytometry on a PBMC aliquot measured the percentage of naive CD45RAhigh/CD27high T cells. Turning to this clonotype: The antigen this receptor binds is unknown. Per-base quality was not reported, and no clone a single base away is much larger than it.

The rearranged chain carries TRBV7-8 and TRBJ1-1; the best D guess is TRBD1, with 6 bases matching. The sequenced material came from blood. This TCR derives from a woman between 25 and 40 years old in good health. In nucleotide form, the sequence is TGTGCCAGCAGCATAAGACAGGACGGAAATGAAGCTTTCTTT. This sequence encodes CASSIRQDGNEAFF.